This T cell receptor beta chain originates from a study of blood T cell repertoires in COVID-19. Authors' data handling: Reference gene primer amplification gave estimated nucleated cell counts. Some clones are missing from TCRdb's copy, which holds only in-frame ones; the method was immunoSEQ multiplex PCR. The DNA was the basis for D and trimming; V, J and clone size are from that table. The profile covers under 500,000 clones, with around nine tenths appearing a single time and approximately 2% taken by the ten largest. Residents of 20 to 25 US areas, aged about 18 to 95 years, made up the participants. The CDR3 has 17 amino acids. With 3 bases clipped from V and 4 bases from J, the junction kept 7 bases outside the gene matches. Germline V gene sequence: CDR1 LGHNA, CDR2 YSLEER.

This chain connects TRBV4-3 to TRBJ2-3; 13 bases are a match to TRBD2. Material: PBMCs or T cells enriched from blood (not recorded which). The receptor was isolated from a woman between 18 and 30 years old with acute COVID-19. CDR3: CASSHDLGLAGADTQYF. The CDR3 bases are TGCGCCAGCAGCCATGACCTTGGACTAGCGGGAGCAGATACGCAGTATTTT.